Following are 4 T cell receptor beta chains from one sample sequenced in a study of T cell responses to AZD1222 COVID-19 vaccine (dated by TCRdb to the early 2020s). The library was built by means of the immunoSEQ multiplex PCR assay. TCRdb mirrors the immuneACCESS table, restricted to in-frame sequences. Some clones are absent from its copies; in checked studies, under half trace to an unresolved V gene, and the reason for the others is unknown. Across this sample there are about 120,000 clones, with about 89% seen only once. The top ten clonotypes cover 5% to 6% of the sample. This specimen's time point label, per the study, means: baseline before first vaccination. Sequenced material: peripheral blood, taken on day 0 of AZD1222 vaccination. These TCRs come from an adult in good health.

This chain connects TRBV5-1 to TRBJ1-4; TRBD1 is a possible D gene (6 bases). Germline V gene data show CDR1 as SGHRS and CDR2 as YFSETQ. V was cut by 0 bases and J by 8 bases, with 14 bases left in between. The CDR3 has 15 residues. Here the CDR3 DNA reads TGCGCCAGCAGCTTGGTAAACAGGGAGGGGGAAAAACTGTTTTTT. Amino acids: CASSLVNREGEKLFF. Complete variable domain (other parts from reference TRBV5-1 and TRBJ1-4): KAGVTQTPRYLIKTRGQQVTLSCSPISGHRSVSWYQQTPGQGLQFLFEYFSETQRNKGNFPGRFSGRQFSNSRSEMNVSTLELGDSALYLCASSLVNREGEKLFFGSGTQLSVL.

This rearrangement joins TRBV28 to TRBJ2-6, with D unresolved. The CDR3 runs 12 residues. The germline gives CDR1 MDHEN, CDR2 SYDVKM. V lost 6 bases and J lost 2, with 2 bases in between. CDR3 nucleotide sequence: TGTGCCAGCAGGGCTGGGGCCAACGTCCTGACTTTC. It yields the protein CASRAGANVLTF.

The chain is built from TRBV7-9 and TRBJ2-1, with D uncertain. The CDR3 is 17 amino acids. CDR1 and CDR2 (germline): SEHNR, FQNEAQ (reference sequence). Trimming left V 3 bases short and J 0 bases short, with 15 bases between. The CDR3: CASSFRTNRSSYNEQFF. The DNA of the CDR3 is TGTGCCAGCAGCTTTAGGACCAACCGGAGCTCCTACAATGAGCAGTTCTTC.

This chain joins TRBV5-8 and TRBJ2-2, with no clear D. The CDR3 contains 13 residues. The V end lost 0 bases, the J end lost 7 bases, and 7 bases lay between the germline ends. Germline loops: CDR1 SGHTS, CDR2 YDEGEE. This CDR3 reads CASSLALHGELFF. CDR3 nucleotides: TGTGCCAGCAGCTTGGCCCTTCACGGGGAGCTGTTTTTT.